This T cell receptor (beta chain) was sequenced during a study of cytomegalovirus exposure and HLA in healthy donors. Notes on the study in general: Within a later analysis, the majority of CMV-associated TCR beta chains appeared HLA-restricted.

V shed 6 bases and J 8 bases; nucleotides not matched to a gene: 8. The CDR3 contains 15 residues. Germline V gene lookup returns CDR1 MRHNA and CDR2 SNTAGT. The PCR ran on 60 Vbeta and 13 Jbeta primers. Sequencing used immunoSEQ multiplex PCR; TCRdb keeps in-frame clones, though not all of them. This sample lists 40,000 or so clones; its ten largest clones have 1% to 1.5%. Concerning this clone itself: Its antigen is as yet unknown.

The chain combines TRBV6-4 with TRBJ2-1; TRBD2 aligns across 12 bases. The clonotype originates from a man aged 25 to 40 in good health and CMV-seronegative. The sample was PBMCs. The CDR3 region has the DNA TGTGCCAGCAGCGGACTAGCGGGGAAACTCGATGAGCAGTTCTTC. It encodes CASSGLAGKLDEQFF.